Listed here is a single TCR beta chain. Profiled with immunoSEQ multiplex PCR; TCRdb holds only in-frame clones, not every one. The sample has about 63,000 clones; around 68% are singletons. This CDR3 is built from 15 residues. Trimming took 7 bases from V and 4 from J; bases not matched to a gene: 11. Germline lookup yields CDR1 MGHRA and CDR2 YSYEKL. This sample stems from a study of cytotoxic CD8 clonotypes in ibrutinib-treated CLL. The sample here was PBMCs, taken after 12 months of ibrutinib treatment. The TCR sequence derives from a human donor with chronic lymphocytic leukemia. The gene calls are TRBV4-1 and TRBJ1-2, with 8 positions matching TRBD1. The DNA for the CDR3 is TGCGCCAGCACCCCGACAGGGGACCTACCCTATGGCTACACCTTC. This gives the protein CASTPTGDLPYGYTF.